This T cell receptor (beta chain) was recorded in a study of OX40 agonist ivuxolimab in advanced cancers. Regarding the research as a whole: Ivuxolimab was an agonistic, fully human IgG2 monoclonal antibody directed against OX40 (CD134), a costimulatory receptor. Intravenous ivuxolimab was administered to patients every 2 weeks at six dose levels: 0.01, 0.1, 0.3, 1.5, 3 and 10 mg/kg. Among the 52 dose-escalation patients, some 20 had hepatocellular carcinoma, roughly 15 melanoma, 9 renal cell carcinoma and 9 head and neck cancer. The dose-escalation cohort was around 84% male with a mean age of approximately 60 years, ranging from roughly 20 to 80. Patients were allowed to have had prior anti-PD-1, anti-PD-L1 or anti-CTLA-4 therapy, and around 43% of the dose-escalation patients had been treated with checkpoint inhibitors. Partial responses were achieved by three dose-escalation patients, of whom one had hepatocellular carcinoma and two had cutaneous melanoma. The purpose of peripheral TCRbeta sequencing was to test whether ivuxolimab changed TCR sequence diversity and led to clonal T-cell expansion. The paper covers the monotherapy dose-escalation part of the phase I ivuxolimab trial, which included N ≈ 54 patients.

Patients with a history of autoimmune disease or receiving systemic immunosuppression were excluded from the trial. In every dose cohort, peripheral blood was drawn for TCR sequencing at baseline, cycle 4 day 1, and cycle 7 day 1. Samples were obtained from an open-label, multicenter, first-in-human phase I dose-escalation trial of ivuxolimab. Adults with locally advanced or metastatic melanoma, renal cell, hepatocellular, or head and neck squamous cell carcinoma were enrolled in the trial. Before TCR sequencing, CD4+ and CD8+ T cells were separately sorted from peripheral blood. A note on this clone: The specificity of this receptor is unknown. Per-base qualities were not stored, and no clone one base away is much larger.

Paper-wide results and their limitations: Clonal expansion of both CD4+ and CD8+ blood T cells was observed from baseline to week 6 at doses 0.1 to 3.0 mg/kg. Partial responders in the 0.1-3.0 mg/kg groups had among the lowest normalized peripheral clonal expansion, especially among CD8+ T cells. Low levels of normalized T-cell clonal expansion were also seen in some patients who did not respond. After ivuxolimab, CD8+ T cells had more expanded clones than CD4+ T cells on average. Which antigens the clonally expanded peripheral T cells were specific for was not determined.

CDR1 and CDR2 (SGHNT, YENEEA) derive from the germline V gene. From the cysteine through the phenylalanine, the CDR3 covers 15 amino acids. Only the CDR3 DNA is retained, 45 bases long and in frame from the first base. Trimmed from V: 3 bases; trimmed from J: 2 bases; junction bases lacking a gene match: 6. For sequencing of the TCRbeta CDR3 region, genomic DNA was extracted from the sorted cells. The immunoSEQ Assay was used for sequencing of TCRbeta CDR3 regions. As stored in TCRdb, this immuneACCESS dataset retains in-frame rearrangements with V and J assigned. A fraction of the clones does not appear; measured against another copy, unresolved V genes explain less than half of the discrepancy, and the remainder lacks a known reason. Across this sample there are tens of thousands of clones, with over 75% seen only once. 0.55% to 0.65% of the sample rests with the top ten.

The TCR comes from an adult with an advanced solid tumor such as melanoma, head and neck, liver or kidney cancer. Sample: CD4+ or CD8+ T cells sorted from blood, taken in a trial of the OX40 agonist ivuxolimab. The V and J genes are TRBV11-3 and TRBJ2-5, with 7 middle bases fitting TRBD1. CDR3 protein: CASSLPDRYQETQYF. The nucleotide sequence is TGTGCCAGCAGCTTGCCGGACAGGTATCAAGAGACCCAGTACTTC.